Below are 20 T cell receptor beta chains sequenced from a single sample in a study of T cell responses to AZD1222 COVID-19 vaccine. Sequencing used immunoSEQ multiplex PCR; TCRdb keeps in-frame clones, though not all of them. The sample shows roughly 70,000 clones, about four fifths of them seen only once. Specimen: peripheral blood, collected on day 0 of AZD1222 vaccination. These receptor sequences come from an adult in good health.

The chain is built from TRBV7-9 and TRBJ1-2; D is perhaps TRBD1 (5 bases). Trimming left V 6 bases short and J 3 bases short, with 17 bases between. This CDR3 region has 15 residues. Germline lookup yields CDR1 SEHNR and CDR2 FQNEAQ (reference sequence). The DNA for the CDR3 is TGTGCCAGCAGTTCCTCAGGAACGGGGGACTATGGCTACACCTTC. This encodes CASSSSGTGDYGYTF.

The chain uses TRBV7-3 and TRBJ2-2; D is possibly TRBD2 (6 bases). The CDR3 consists of 15 residues. Per the germline V gene, CDR1 is SGHTA and CDR2 is FQGTGA. Trimming stripped 6 bases from V and 8 bases from J, with 19 bases between. The CDR3 loop reads CASRFGDRRAGELFF. In nucleotides, the CDR3 is TGTGCCAGCAGATTTGGGGACCGGAGGGCGGGGGAGCTGTTTTTT. The full variable domain, with the rest looked up from reference TRBV7-3 and TRBJ2-2, is GAGVSQTPSNKVTEKGKYVELRCDPISGHTALYWYRQSLGQGPEFLIYFQGTGAADDSGLPNDRFFAVRPEGSVSTLKIQRTERGDSAVYLCASRFGDRRAGELFFGEGSRLTVL.

The chain recombines TRBV28 with TRBJ2-7; D might be TRBD2 (6 bases). Germline V gene sequence: CDR1 MDHEN, CDR2 SYDVKM. V was clipped by 2 bases and J by 5 bases, with 10 bases between them. This CDR3 has 13 residues. The CDR3 reads CASSLGGWDEQYF. CDR3 DNA: TGTGCCAGCAGTTTAGGAGGGTGGGACGAGCAGTACTTC.

V usage is TRBV4-1 and J usage is TRBJ1-1; D gene ambiguous. V was shortened by 2 bases and J by 4 bases, with 8 bases between the two germline ends. The CDR3 spans 13 residues. Germline V gene sequence: CDR1 MGHRA, CDR2 YSYEKL. CDR3: CASSQLVITEAFF. CDR3 DNA: TGCGCCAGCAGCCAACTGGTTATCACTGAAGCTTTCTTT.

CDR3 DNA: TGCGCCAGCAGCCAAGAGGACAGGTTATATCAGCCCCAGCATTTT. Residues: CASSQEDRLYQPQHF. The chain joins TRBV4-1 to TRBJ1-5; 7 bases agree with TRBD1. The germline V gene has CDR1 MGHRA and CDR2 YSYEKL. The CDR3 covers 15 residues. The trim removed 0 bases at V and 5 bases at J, leaving 4 bases unmatched.

Note on this clone: One end of the junction does not line up with germline, which may come from a read error. The chain is built from TRBV6-1 and TRBJ1-2, with 10 nucleotides matching TRBD1. This CDR3 has 13 amino acids. Germline CDR1 and CDR2: MNHNS and SASEGT. The CDR3 loop is CASSEVPGTGASF. The DNA of the CDR3 is TGTGCCAGCAGTGAAGTCCCCGGGACAGGGGCATCATTC.

The V gene is TRBV6-1, the J gene TRBJ1-5; 9 nucleotides match TRBD1. Germline V gene sequence: CDR1 MNHNS, CDR2 SASEGT. V dropped 2 bases and J dropped 5; count of bases not matched to a gene: 4. The CDR3 sequence is 15 residues long. The CDR3 bases are TGTGCCAGCAGTGAATCGGGGACAGGGTATCAGCCCCAGCATTTT. It specifies CASSESGTGYQPQHF.

This clone appeared a single time. The CDR3 DNA reads TGTGCCAGCAGTGAGTCGTCTAATAACTATGGCTACACCTTC. It encodes CASSESSNNYGYTF. This chain links TRBV6-4 with TRBJ1-2; D remains ambiguous. CDR3 size: 14 residues. Trimming stripped 3 bases from V and 1 base from J, with 9 bases between. The germline V gene encodes CDR1 MRHNA and CDR2 SNTAGT.

The chain links TRBV12-3 or TRBV12-4 to TRBJ1-4; possibly TRBD1 for D (5 bases). CDR3 length: 13 residues. Trimming stripped 1 base from V and 7 bases from J, with 7 bases between. CDR3: CASSLGRAEKLFF. CDR3 DNA sequence: TGTGCCAGCAGTTTAGGCAGGGCTGAAAAACTGTTTTTT.

The chain is built from TRBV7-9 and TRBJ2-7, with D possibly being TRBD1 (5 bases). This CDR3 contains 15 residues. V was cut by 2 bases and J by 6 bases, with 17 bases left in between. The germline V gene has CDR1 SEHNR and CDR2 FQNEAQ (reference sequence). CDR3 residues: CASSLTGITSSEQYF. CDR3 coding DNA: TGTGCCAGCAGCTTAACAGGCATTACGTCTTCCGAGCAGTACTTC.

The chain links TRBV28 to TRBJ2-7, with D maybe TRBD2 (7 bases). CDR1 is MDHEN and CDR2 is SYDVKM in the germline V gene. The V gene lost 7 bases and the J gene lost 0 bases, with 16 bases spanning the gap. This CDR3 is built from 15 residues. CDR3 loop: CASTQRGGLSYEQYF. The CDR3 DNA reads as TGTGCCAGCACCCAGAGGGGGGGCCTCTCCTACGAGCAGTACTTC.

The V and J genes are TRBV28 and TRBJ2-7; D gene uncertain. The CDR3 has 12 amino acids. Trimming stripped 6 bases from V and 4 bases from J, with 10 bases between. Germline loops: CDR1 MDHEN, CDR2 SYDVKM. The CDR3 sequence is CASSIQEYEQYF. In DNA, the CDR3 is TGTGCCAGCAGCATTCAAGAGTACGAGCAGTACTTC.

This clone was counted once. The DNA of the CDR3 is TGTGCCAGCAGTTTAAGCTACAATGAGCAGTTCTTC. This codes for CASSLSYNEQFF. The chain employs TRBV12-3 or TRBV12-4 and TRBJ2-1; D is undetermined. This CDR3 has 12 residues. Trimming cost V 2 bases and J 3 bases, with 2 bases left between them.

This clone was picked up a small number of times. The chain couples TRBV13 to TRBJ1-6; a possible D gene is TRBD1 (6 bases). The V end lost 6 bases, the J end lost 7 bases, and 16 bases lay between the germline ends. The length of the CDR3 is 15 residues. Germline loops: CDR1 PRHDT, CDR2 FYEKMQ (reference sequence). CDR3 in amino acids: CASREIGQPNSPLHF. The CDR3 DNA follows: TGTGCCAGCAGGGAAATTGGACAGCCCAATTCACCCCTCCACTTT.

The chain recombines TRBV27 with TRBJ2-1; 7 nucleotides line up with TRBD1. This CDR3 is built from 16 residues. Germline V gene data show CDR1 as MNHEY and CDR2 as SMNVEV (reference sequence). V dropped 1 base and J dropped 3; count of bases not matched to a gene: 6. The chain's CDR3 is CASSLFKRGLYNEQFF. The DNA of the CDR3 is TGTGCCAGCAGTTTATTTAAGAGGGGGCTCTACAATGAGCAGTTCTTC.

This rearrangement joins TRBV3-1 (or the pseudogene TRBV3-2) to TRBJ1-2; D perhaps matches TRBD1 (5 bases). The V end was cut by 3 bases, the J end by 7 bases, with 27 bases between. The CDR3 extends over 18 amino acids. CDR1 and CDR2 from the germline V gene are LGHDT and YNNKEL (reference sequence). The DNA for the CDR3 is TGTGCCAGCAGCCATTTGGAGCTGCGTTCGGGACCGATGGGTGGCTACACCTTC. Its translation: CASSHLELRSGPMGGYTF.

The V and J genes are TRBV21-1 and TRBJ1-2. TRBV21-1 is a pseudogene. CDR3 length equals 14 residues. The chain's CDR3 is CASSKARVGYGYTF. The CDR3 region has the DNA TGTGCCAGCAGCAAAGCAAGGGTTGGGTATGGCTACACCTTC.

This clone appeared once. The V gene is TRBV11-1, the J gene TRBJ2-5, with D possibly TRBD2 on 5 matching bases. The CDR3 sequence is 12 residues long. Trimming shortened V by 3 bases and J by 9 bases, and 11 bases separated the two germline ends. Germline V gives CDR1 SGHAT, CDR2 FQDESV (reference sequence). CDR3 in amino acids: CASSFGVSAQYF. For the CDR3, the DNA is TGTGCCAGCAGCTTCGGGGTTTCGGCCCAGTACTTC.

This chain links TRBV7-9 with TRBJ1-1, with no clear D. The ends were cut back, 7 bases at V and 0 bases at J, with 3 bases in the middle. The germline V gene has CDR1 SEHNR and CDR2 FQNEAQ (reference sequence). The CDR3 is made up of 11 amino acids. This CDR3 reads CASIMNTEAFF. The CDR3 bases are TGTGCCAGCATCATGAACACTGAAGCTTTCTTT.

The V and J genes are TRBV5-1 and TRBJ1-2, with D possibly TRBD1 on 5 matching bases. Germline V CDR1 and CDR2: SGHRS, YFSETQ. The CDR3 runs to 14 residues. V lost 1 base to trimming and J lost 4 bases, with 11 bases between them. The DNA of the CDR3 is TGCGCCAGCAGCTTGTGGGGGGACCCCTATGGCTACACCTTC. Translating gives CASSLWGDPYGYTF.